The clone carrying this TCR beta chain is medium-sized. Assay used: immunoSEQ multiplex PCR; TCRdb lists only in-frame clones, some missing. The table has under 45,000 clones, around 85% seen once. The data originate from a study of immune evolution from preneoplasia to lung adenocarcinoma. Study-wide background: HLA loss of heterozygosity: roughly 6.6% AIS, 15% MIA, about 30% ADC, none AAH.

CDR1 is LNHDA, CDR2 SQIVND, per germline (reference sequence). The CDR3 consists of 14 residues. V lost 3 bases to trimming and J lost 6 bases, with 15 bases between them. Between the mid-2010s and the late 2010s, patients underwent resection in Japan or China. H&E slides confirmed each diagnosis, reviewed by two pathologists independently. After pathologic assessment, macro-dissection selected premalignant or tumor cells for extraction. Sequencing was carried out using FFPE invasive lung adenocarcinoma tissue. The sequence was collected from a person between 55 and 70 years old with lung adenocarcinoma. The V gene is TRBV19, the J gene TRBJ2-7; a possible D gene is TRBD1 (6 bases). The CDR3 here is CASSIGPNRVEQYF. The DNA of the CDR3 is TGTGCCAGTAGTATTGGGCCCAACAGGGTCGAGCAGTACTTC.